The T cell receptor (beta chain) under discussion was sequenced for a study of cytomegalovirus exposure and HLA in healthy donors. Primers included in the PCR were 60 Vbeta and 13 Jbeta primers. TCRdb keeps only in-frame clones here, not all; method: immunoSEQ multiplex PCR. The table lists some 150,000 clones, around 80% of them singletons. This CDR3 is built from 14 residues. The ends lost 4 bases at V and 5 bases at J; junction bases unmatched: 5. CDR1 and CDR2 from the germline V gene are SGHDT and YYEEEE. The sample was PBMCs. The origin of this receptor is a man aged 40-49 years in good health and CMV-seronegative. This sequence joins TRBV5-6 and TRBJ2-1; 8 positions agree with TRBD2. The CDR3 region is CASSGAGADNEQFF. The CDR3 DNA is TGTGCCAGCAGCGGAGCGGGGGCTGACAATGAGCAGTTCTTC.